This T cell receptor (beta chain) is from a study of shared clonotypes between healthy human individuals. General study findings and limits: Clonotypes shared by all four sorted-subset donors had higher generation probabilities than non-shared clonotypes.

Germline lookup yields CDR1 MNHEY and CDR2 SVGAGI. Trimming took 8 bases from V and 5 from J, leaving 13 bases between them. CDR3 length equals 13 residues. In regard to this clone: Its cognate antigen is unknown.

TCRdb keeps only in-frame clones here, not all; method: immunoSEQ multiplex PCR. The sample holds over 2 million clones, around 95% seen once. This sequence was found in a man between 18 and 29 years old in good health. The chain joins TRBV6-5 to TRBJ1-3, with D maybe TRBD1 (5 bases). Input material: naive CD4+ T cells sorted from blood. Indicated subset: CD45RA+ positively selected. The CDR3 region has the DNA TGTGCCAGCGTGGGAGGGGTTCGAAACACCATATATTTT. Protein: CASVGGVRNTIYF.